The 24 T cell receptor beta chains given below trace back to one sample, sequenced in a study of T cell responses to AZD1222 COVID-19 vaccine. Using immunoSEQ multiplex PCR, the repertoire was profiled, and TCRdb retains in-frame clones only, with some absent. The sample records about 200,000 clones, 80% to 95% being singletons. The sample consisted of peripheral blood, taken 28 days after the second AZD1222 dose. Every receptor here comes from an adult who received the AZD1222 COVID-19 vaccine.

The chain carries TRBV5-1 and TRBJ2-3, with TRBD1 as a possible D gene (6 bases). This CDR3 contains 15 residues. Germline assignment: CDR1 SGHRS and CDR2 YFSETQ. Trimming removed 4 bases at V and 4 bases at J, with 16 bases between. CDR3 amino acids: CASSGWGGGADTQYF. CDR3 DNA sequence: TGCGCCAGCAGCGGATGGGGTGGGGGCGCAGATACGCAGTATTTT.

The rearrangement uses TRBV10-3 and TRBJ2-3, with D unclear. CDR3 length: 13 amino acids. The V and J ends lost 5 bases and 4 bases respectively, with 10 bases between them. Germline values: CDR1 ENHRY, CDR2 SYGVKD. This CDR3 reads CAISSPRADTQYF. In nucleotides, the CDR3 is TGTGCCATCAGTTCACCCCGGGCAGATACGCAGTATTTT.

This chain uses TRBV14 with TRBJ1-6; TRBD1 is a possible D gene (5 bases). This CDR3 has 15 amino acids. Germline V CDR1 and CDR2: SGHDN, FVKESK. Trimming cost V 1 base and J 6 bases, with 10 bases left between them. The CDR3 region has the DNA TGTGCCAGCAGCCAAGTTGACAGTGCTAATTCACCCCTCCACTTT. Its translation is CASSQVDSANSPLHF.

The chain is built from TRBV5-1 and TRBJ1-5, with D maybe TRBD1 (5 bases). The CDR3 totals 15 residues. Germline V gene data show CDR1 as SGHRS and CDR2 as YFSETQ. Trimming took off 5 bases at V and 5 bases at J, with 17 bases between the two ends. The CDR3 protein is CASSLRSGRDQPQHF. Written as DNA, the CDR3 is TGCGCCAGCAGTCTGCGCTCAGGGAGGGATCAGCCCCAGCATTTT.

The chain couples TRBV7-2 to TRBJ1-6; possible D gene TRBD1, 6 bases. V lost 1 base and J 11 bases, leaving 12 bases between the germline ends. There are 14 residues in the CDR3. Germline V CDR1 and CDR2: SGHTA, FQGNSA. The CDR3 nucleotides read TGTGCCAGCAGCTTAGACAGGGTGAGGACACCCCTCCACTTT. Translating it yields CASSLDRVRTPLHF.

V usage is TRBV12-3 or TRBV12-4 and J usage is TRBJ1-4, with 7 nucleotides matching TRBD1. The junction had 6 bases not matched to a gene; V was cut back by 7 bases and J by 7 bases. This CDR3 contains 13 residues. CDR3 sequence: CASNRGAGEKLFF. The CDR3 DNA follows: TGTGCCAGCAACAGGGGCGCAGGTGAAAAACTGTTTTTT.

The chain links TRBV6-5 to TRBJ1-2; 10 bases agree with TRBD1. V was clipped by 2 bases and J by 4 bases; unmatched bases: 1. CDR1 is MNHEY, CDR2 SVGAGI, per germline. This CDR3 comprises 14 residues. The CDR3 nucleotides read TGTGCCAGCAGTTACGGACAGGGGGTCTATGGCTACACCTTC. Translated, it gives CASSYGQGVYGYTF.

The chain recombines TRBV7-2 with TRBJ2-3; TRBD2 matches at 9 bases. Germline loops: CDR1 SGHTA, CDR2 FQGNSA. The CDR3 has 16 residues. V was clipped by 2 bases and J by 3 bases; unmatched bases: 6. The CDR3 loop reads CASSLRASGTTDTQYF. DNA for the CDR3: TGTGCCAGCAGCTTAAGGGCTAGCGGGACTACAGATACGCAGTATTTT.

The rearrangement links TRBV2 to TRBJ2-5; 8 bases align to TRBD1. This CDR3 is built from 15 residues. CDR1 and CDR2 from the germline V gene are SNHLY and FYNNEI. Unmatched junction bases numbered 10, after V lost 6 bases and J lost 4 bases. CDR3 region: CASRDAGGWGETQYF. The CDR3 nucleotides read TGTGCCAGCAGGGACGCAGGGGGCTGGGGAGAGACCCAGTACTTC.

The chain joins TRBV3-1 (or the pseudogene TRBV3-2) to TRBJ1-4, with a possible D match to TRBD1 (6 bases). V lost 11 bases, J lost 4 bases, and 14 bases lay in between. CDR3 length: 13 amino acids. Germline V lookup: CDR1 LGHDT, CDR2 YNNKEL (reference sequence). In DNA, the CDR3 is TGTGCCTCCAGGGGACATAATAATGAAAAACTGTTTTTT. This translates into CASRGHNNEKLFF.

The chain is built from TRBV9 and TRBJ2-3; D unclear. V was pared by 0 bases and J by 3 bases, with 11 bases between. In germline, CDR1 is SGDLS, CDR2 YYNGEE. This CDR3 is built from 15 residues. The CDR3 region is CASSVAPSATDTQYF. The CDR3 bases are TGTGCCAGCAGCGTAGCTCCGTCGGCAACAGATACGCAGTATTTT.

The rearrangement uses TRBV30 and TRBJ2-4, with D perhaps matching TRBD2 (6 bases). Trimming left V 3 bases short and J 9 bases short, with 12 bases between. CDR3 size: 12 residues. CDR1 GTSNPN and CDR2 SVGIG come from the germline V gene (reference sequence). DNA for the CDR3: TGTGCCTGGAGAGTACCCGGGGGCATTCAGTACTTC. Translated, it gives CAWRVPGGIQYF.

In nucleotides, the CDR3 is TGTGCCAGCAGTTACTCGGCCGCTACGGGTGAAAAACTGTTTTTT. Protein sequence: CASSYSAATGEKLFF. The V call is TRBV6-5, the J call TRBJ1-4; D not certain. Germline CDR1 and CDR2: MNHEY and SVGAGI. The CDR3 has 15 amino acids. Trimming removed 0 bases at V and 7 bases at J, with 12 bases between.

V is TRBV2 and J is TRBJ1-2; D remains ambiguous. Between the trimmed V and J ends, which lost 5 bases and 8 bases, there was a span of 15 bases. The CDR3 contains 13 residues. Germline CDR1 is SNHLY and CDR2 is FYNNEI. The CDR3 loop reads CASSSEPRPGYTF. The CDR3 DNA sequence: TGTGCCAGCAGTTCTGAGCCGCGACCCGGCTACACCTTC. The variable domain in full, with the rest retrieved from reference TRBV2 and TRBJ1-2, is EPEVTQTPSHQVTQMGQEVILRCVPISNHLYFYWYRQILGQKVEFLVSFYNNEISEKSEIFDDQFSVERPDGSNFTLKIRSTKLEDSAMYFCASSSEPRPGYTFGSGTRLTVV.

The rearrangement joins TRBV6-5 to TRBJ1-1, with D possibly matching TRBD1 (5 bases). The V end lost 0 bases, the J end lost 2 bases, and 10 bases lay between the germline ends. The CDR3 extends over 15 amino acids. The germline V gene encodes CDR1 MNHEY and CDR2 SVGAGI. CDR3 region: CASSYSSGFNTEAFF. CDR3 DNA sequence: TGTGCCAGCAGTTACTCTTCAGGGTTTAACACTGAAGCTTTCTTT.

The V and J genes are TRBV6-5 and TRBJ1-1; tentatively, D is TRBD1 (5 bases). Germline assignment: CDR1 MNHEY and CDR2 SVGAGI. The CDR3 has 13 amino acids. Trimming took off 5 bases at V and 9 bases at J, with 16 bases between the two ends. CDR3 nucleotides: TGTGCCAGCAGTCCAGGGTGGGAGGTACAAGCTTTCTTT. It specifies CASSPGWEVQAFF.

In DNA, the CDR3 is TGTGCCAGTAGGGACAGAAACACTGAAGCTTTCTTT. It specifies CASRDRNTEAFF. The genes are TRBV19 and TRBJ1-1; D possibly corresponds to TRBD1 (6 bases). The V end lost 6 bases, the J end lost 2 bases, and 7 bases lay between the germline ends. CDR1 and CDR2 (germline): LNHDA, SQIVND (reference sequence). The CDR3 runs 12 residues.

The CDR3 region is CASSHRGAEIYGYTF. The CDR3 DNA follows: TGTGCCAGCAGCCATCGGGGGGCAGAAATCTATGGCTACACCTTC. V is TRBV14 and J is TRBJ1-2, with a tentative D call TRBD1 (6 bases). CDR1 is SGHDN, CDR2 FVKESK, per germline. Trimming took off 3 bases at V and 4 bases at J, with 15 bases between the two ends. CDR3 length: 15 amino acids.

V gene TRBV5-1 combines with J gene TRBJ2-7, with 9 nucleotides matching TRBD1. The germline V gene encodes CDR1 SGHRS and CDR2 YFSETQ. The V gene end was trimmed by 3 bases and the J gene end by 4 bases; junction bases not matched to a gene: 5. CDR3 length equals 14 residues. The CDR3 region is CASSSTGGTYEQYF. The CDR3 DNA follows: TGCGCCAGCAGCTCGACAGGGGGTACTTACGAGCAGTACTTC.

The chain joins TRBV5-4 to TRBJ1-6, with D possibly matching TRBD1 (6 bases). Trimming pared 0 bases from V and 9 bases from J, leaving 13 bases between. This CDR3 is 15 amino acids long. The germline V gene has CDR1 SGHNT and CDR2 YYREEE (reference sequence). The CDR3 nucleotides read TGTGCCAGCAGCTTGGAGCAGGGCAGGGGTTCACCCCTCCACTTT. This encodes CASSLEQGRGSPLHF.

This sequence joins TRBV3-1 (or the pseudogene TRBV3-2) and TRBJ2-2; D gene ambiguous. Germline V gene data show CDR1 as LGHDT and CDR2 as YNNKEL (reference sequence). The CDR3 contains 11 residues. The V end was cut by 2 bases, the J end by 6 bases, with 1 base between. The DNA for the CDR3 is TGTGCCAGCAGCCAATCCGGGGAGCTGTTTTTT. Its protein is CASSQSGELFF.

V and J are TRBV19 and TRBJ1-5; TRBD1 is a possible D gene (6 bases). Germline V gene lookup returns CDR1 LNHDA and CDR2 SQIVND (reference sequence). The CDR3 is 15 amino acids. The V end was cut by 0 bases, the J end by 5 bases, with 11 bases between. CDR3 nucleotides: TGTGCCAGTAGTATAGAAGGGACAAATTATCAGCCCCAGCATTTT. Translation gives CASSIEGTNYQPQHF.

CDR3 DNA sequence: TGTGCCAGCAGTGCGGGGGGGCCAGGGGATACGCAGTATTTT. Protein product: CASSAGGPGDTQYF. The chain is built from TRBV7-3 and TRBJ2-3; 9 bases align to TRBD2. The CDR3 totals 14 residues. V gave up 6 bases and J gave up 6 bases; unmatched junction bases: 7. In germline, CDR1 is SGHTA, CDR2 FQGTGA.

The rearrangement links TRBV5-1 to TRBJ1-4; the D gene is possibly TRBD1 (6 bases). The ends were cut back, 0 bases at V and 11 bases at J, with 20 bases in the middle. The germline gives CDR1 SGHRS, CDR2 YFSETQ. The length of the CDR3 is 16 residues. Here the CDR3 DNA reads TGCGCCAGCAGCTTGGTGTCCGACCCGGCAAGGGGGAAACTGTTTTTT. This encodes CASSLVSDPARGKLFF. The variable domain in full, completed from reference TRBV5-1 and TRBJ1-4, reads KAGVTQTPRYLIKTRGQQVTLSCSPISGHRSVSWYQQTPGQGLQFLFEYFSETQRNKGNFPGRFSGRQFSNSRSEMNVSTLELGDSALYLCASSLVSDPARGKLFFGSGTQLSVL.